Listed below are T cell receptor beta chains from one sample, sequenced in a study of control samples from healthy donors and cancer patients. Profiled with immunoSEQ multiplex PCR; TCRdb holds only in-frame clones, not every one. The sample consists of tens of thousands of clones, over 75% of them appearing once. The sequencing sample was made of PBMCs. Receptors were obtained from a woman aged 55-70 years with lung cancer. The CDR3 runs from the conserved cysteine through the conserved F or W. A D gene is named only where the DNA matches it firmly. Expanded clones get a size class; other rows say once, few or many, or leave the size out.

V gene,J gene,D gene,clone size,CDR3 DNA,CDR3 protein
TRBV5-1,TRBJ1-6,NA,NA,TGCGCCAGCAGCTTGTGGACGGATAATTCACCCCTCCACTTT,CASSLWTDNSPLHF
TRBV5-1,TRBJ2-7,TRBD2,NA,TGCGCCAGCAGCCTAACTACTGGGACTAGCGGGGGCCGCACCTACGAGCAGTACTTC,CASSLTTGTSGGRTYEQYF
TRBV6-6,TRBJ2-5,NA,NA,TGTGCCAGCAGTCCCAGGGGTGGGGAGACCCAGTACTTC,CASSPRGGETQYF
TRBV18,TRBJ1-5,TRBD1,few,TGTGCCAGCTCAGCCGGGACAGGGGATCAGCCCCAGCATTTT,CASSAGTGDQPQHF
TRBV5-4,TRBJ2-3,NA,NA,TGTGCCAGCAGCTTGGTGAGGGCCACAGATACGCAGTATTTT,CASSLVRATDTQYF
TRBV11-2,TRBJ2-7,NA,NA,TGTGCCAGCAGCTTAGTGGGGACGAGCCCCTACGAGCAGTACTTC,CASSLVGTSPYEQYF
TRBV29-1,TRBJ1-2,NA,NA,TGCAGCGTTGTGGGCTTCGATGGCTACACCTTC,CSVVGFDGYTF
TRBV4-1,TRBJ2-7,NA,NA,TGCGCCAGCAGCCAAGAGGGGATGGGCAGAAGCAACTACGAGCAGTACTTC,CASSQEGMGRSNYEQYF
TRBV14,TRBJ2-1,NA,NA,TGTGCCAGCAGCGTAGGATGGAATGAGCAGTTCTTC,CASSVGWNEQFF
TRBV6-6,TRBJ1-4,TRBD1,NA,TGTGCCAGCAGCTACACTCCGGGACAGCCCAATGAAAAACTGTTTTTT,CASSYTPGQPNEKLFF
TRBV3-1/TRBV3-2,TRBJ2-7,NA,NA,TGTGCCAGCAGCCGGGGACATGCCCGGTACTTC,CASSRGHARYF
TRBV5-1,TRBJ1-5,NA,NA,TGCGCCAGCAGCGAACAGGGTAGCAATCAGCCCCAGCATTTT,CASSEQGSNQPQHF